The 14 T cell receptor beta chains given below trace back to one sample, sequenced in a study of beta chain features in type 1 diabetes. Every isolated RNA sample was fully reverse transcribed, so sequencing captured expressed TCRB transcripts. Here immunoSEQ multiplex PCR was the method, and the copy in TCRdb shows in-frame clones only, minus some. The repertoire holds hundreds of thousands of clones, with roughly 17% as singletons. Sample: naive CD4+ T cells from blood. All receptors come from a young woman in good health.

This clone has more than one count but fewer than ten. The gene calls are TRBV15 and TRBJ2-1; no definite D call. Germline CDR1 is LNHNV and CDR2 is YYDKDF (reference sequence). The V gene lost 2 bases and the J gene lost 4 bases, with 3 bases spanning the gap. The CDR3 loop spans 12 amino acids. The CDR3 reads CATSRSYNEQFF. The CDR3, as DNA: TGTGCCACCAGCAGATCTTACAATGAGCAGTTCTTC.

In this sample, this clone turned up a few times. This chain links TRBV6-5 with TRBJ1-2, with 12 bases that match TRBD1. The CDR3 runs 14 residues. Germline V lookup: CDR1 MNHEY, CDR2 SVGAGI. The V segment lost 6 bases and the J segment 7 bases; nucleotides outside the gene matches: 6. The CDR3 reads CASRSEGQGAGYTF. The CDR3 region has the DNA TGTGCCAGCAGATCCGAGGGACAGGGGGCTGGCTACACCTTC.

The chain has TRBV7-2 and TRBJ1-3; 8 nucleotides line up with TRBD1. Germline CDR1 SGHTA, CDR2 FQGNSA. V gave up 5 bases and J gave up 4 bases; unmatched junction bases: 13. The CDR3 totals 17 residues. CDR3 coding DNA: TGTGCCAGCAGCCTGAGTTCAGGGGGCGCTCGGGGAAACACCATATATTTT. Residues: CASSLSSGGARGNTIYF.

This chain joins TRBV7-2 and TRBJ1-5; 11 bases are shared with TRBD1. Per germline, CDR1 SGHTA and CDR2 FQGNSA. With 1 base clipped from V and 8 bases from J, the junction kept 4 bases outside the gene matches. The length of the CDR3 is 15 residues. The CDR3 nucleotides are TGTGCCAGCAGCTTAGTCGGACAGGGGGCTGAGCCCCAGCATTTT. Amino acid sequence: CASSLVGQGAEPQHF.

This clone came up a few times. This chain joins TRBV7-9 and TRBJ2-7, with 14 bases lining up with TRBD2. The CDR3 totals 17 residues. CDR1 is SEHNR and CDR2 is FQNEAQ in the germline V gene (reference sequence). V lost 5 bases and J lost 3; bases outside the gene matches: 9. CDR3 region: CASSPRLAGGGYYEQYF. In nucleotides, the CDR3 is TGTGCCAGCAGCCCGAGACTAGCGGGAGGGGGCTACTACGAGCAGTACTTC.

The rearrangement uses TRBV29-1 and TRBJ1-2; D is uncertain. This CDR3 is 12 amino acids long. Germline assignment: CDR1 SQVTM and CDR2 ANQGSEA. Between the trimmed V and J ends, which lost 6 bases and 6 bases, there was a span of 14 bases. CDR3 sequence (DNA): TGCAGCGTATTCCCTGACGGCCATGGCTACACCTTC. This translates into CSVFPDGHGYTF.

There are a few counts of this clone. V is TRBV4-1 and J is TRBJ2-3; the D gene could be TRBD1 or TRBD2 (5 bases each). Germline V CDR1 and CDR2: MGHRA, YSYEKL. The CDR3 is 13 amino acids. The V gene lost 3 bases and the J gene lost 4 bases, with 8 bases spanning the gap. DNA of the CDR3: TGCGCCAGCAGCCAGGGACGGGCAGATACGCAGTATTTT. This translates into CASSQGRADTQYF.

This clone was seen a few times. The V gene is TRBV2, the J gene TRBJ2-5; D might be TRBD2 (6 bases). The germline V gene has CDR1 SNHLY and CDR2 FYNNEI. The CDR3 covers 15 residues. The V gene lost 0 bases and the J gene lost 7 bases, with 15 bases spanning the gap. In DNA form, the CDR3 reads TGTGCCAGCAGTGAAGCGCTTGGAGGGTTTCGGACCCAGTACTTC. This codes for CASSEALGGFRTQYF.

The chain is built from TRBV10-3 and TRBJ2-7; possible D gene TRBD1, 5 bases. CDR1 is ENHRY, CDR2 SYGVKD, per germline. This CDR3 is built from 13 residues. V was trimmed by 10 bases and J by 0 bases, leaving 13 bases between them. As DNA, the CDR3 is TGTGCCACCGAGGTTACAGGCTCCTACGAGCAGTACTTC. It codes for CATEVTGSYEQYF.

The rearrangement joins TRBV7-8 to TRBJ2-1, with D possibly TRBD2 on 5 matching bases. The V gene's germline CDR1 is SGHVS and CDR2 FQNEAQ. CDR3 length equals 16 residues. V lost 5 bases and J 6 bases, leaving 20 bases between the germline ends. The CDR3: CASSPTRDGRVNEQFF. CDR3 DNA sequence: TGTGCCAGCAGCCCGACCCGGGATGGACGCGTCAATGAGCAGTTCTTC.

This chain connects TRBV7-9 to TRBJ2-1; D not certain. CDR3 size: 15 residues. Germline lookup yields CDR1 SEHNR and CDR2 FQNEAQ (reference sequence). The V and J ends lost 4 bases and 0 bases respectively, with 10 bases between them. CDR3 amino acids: CASSSLPSSYNEQFF. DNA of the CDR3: TGTGCCAGCAGCTCTCTCCCCAGCTCCTACAATGAGCAGTTCTTC.

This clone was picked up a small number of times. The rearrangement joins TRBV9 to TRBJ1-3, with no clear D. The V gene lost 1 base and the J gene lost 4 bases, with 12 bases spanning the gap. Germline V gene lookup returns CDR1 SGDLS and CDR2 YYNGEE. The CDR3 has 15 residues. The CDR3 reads CASSVMDLGGNTIYF. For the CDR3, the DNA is TGTGCCAGCAGCGTAATGGATTTAGGCGGAAACACCATATATTTT.

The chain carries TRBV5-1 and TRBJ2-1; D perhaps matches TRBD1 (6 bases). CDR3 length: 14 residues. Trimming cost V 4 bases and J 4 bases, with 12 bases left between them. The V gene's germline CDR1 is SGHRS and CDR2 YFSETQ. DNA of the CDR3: TGCGCCAGCAGCCGGGACAACGCGTACAATGAGCAGTTCTTC. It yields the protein CASSRDNAYNEQFF.

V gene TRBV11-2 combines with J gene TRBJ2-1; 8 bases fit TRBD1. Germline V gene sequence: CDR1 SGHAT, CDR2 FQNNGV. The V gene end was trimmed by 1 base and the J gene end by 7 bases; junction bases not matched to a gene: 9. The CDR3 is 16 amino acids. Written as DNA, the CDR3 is TGTGCCAGCAGCTTAGTCTGGACAGGGAAGAGGAATGAGCAGTTCTTC. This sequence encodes CASSLVWTGKRNEQFF.